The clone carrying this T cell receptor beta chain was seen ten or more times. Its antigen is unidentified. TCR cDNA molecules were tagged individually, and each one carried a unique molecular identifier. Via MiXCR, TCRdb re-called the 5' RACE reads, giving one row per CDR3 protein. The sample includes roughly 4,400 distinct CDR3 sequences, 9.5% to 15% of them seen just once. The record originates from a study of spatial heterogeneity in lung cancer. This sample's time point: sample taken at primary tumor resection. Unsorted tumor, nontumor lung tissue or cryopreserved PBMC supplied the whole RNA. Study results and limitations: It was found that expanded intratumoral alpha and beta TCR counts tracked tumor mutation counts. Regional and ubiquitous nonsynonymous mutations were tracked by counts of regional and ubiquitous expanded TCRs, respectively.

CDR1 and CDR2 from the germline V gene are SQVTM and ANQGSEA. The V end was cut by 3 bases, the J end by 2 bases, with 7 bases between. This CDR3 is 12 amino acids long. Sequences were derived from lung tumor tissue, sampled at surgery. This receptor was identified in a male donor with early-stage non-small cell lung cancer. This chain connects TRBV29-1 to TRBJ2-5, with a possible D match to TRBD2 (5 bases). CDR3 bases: TGCAGCGTTGAGGACTTTCAAGAGACCCAGTACTTC. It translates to CSVEDFQETQYF.